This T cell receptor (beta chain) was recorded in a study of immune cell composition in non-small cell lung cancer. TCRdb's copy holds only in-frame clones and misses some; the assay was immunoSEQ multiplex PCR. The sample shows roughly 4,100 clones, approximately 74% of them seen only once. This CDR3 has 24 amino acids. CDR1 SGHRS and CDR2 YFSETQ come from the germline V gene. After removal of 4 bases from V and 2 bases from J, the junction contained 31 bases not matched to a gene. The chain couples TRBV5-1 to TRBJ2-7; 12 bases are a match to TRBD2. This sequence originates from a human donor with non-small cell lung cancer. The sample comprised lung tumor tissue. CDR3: CASSRSLRGLAGEAHSWTAYEQYF. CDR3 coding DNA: TGCGCCAGCAGCCGTAGCCTTAGGGGACTAGCGGGCGAAGCACACTCCTGGACGGCCTACGAGCAGTACTTC.